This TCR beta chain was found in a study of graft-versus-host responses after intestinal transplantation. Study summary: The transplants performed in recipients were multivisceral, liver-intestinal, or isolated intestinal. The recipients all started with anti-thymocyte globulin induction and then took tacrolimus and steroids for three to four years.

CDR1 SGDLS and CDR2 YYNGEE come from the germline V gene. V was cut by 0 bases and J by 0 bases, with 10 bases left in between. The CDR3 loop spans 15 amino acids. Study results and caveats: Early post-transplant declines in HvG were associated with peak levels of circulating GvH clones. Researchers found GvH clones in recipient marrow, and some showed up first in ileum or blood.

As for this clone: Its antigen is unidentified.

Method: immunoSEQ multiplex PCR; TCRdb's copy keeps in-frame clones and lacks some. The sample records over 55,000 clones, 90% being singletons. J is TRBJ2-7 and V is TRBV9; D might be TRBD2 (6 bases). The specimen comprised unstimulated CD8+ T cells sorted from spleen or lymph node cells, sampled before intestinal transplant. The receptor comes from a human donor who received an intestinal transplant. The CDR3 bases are TGTGCCAGCAGCGTAGAGGAGGGCCTCTCCTACGAGCAGTACTTC. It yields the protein CASSVEEGLSYEQYF.